The TCR beta chain under discussion was sequenced for a study of OX40 agonist ivuxolimab in advanced cancers. Study-level information: Patients were approximately 80% male with ages roughly 20 to 90, mean 60. Three patients got partial responses; one had hepatocellular carcinoma and two had cutaneous melanoma.

This clone was recorded only once. Its antigen is currently unknown. Findings and limits, study-wide: The authors did not determine the antigen specificity of the expanded peripheral T cells. Dosing at 0.1 to 3.0 mg/kg was accompanied by clonal expansion of CD4+ and CD8+ blood T cells by week 6.

The data were produced by immunoSEQ multiplex PCR, yet TCRdb's version contains in-frame clones alone and is incomplete. The sample consists of some 77,000 clones, about 93% of them appearing once. CDR1 SNHLY and CDR2 FYNNEI come from the germline V gene. The CDR3 spans 14 residues. Germline trimming cut 8 bases from V and 6 bases from J; bases unmatched to any gene: 7. The receptor was derived from an adult with an advanced solid tumor such as melanoma, head and neck, liver or kidney cancer. This chain connects TRBV2 to TRBJ2-7; 13 nucleotides match TRBD2. This specimen consisted of CD4+ or CD8+ T cells sorted from blood, obtained in a trial of the OX40 agonist ivuxolimab. The CDR3 loop reads CASYRGLAGIEQYF. For the CDR3, the DNA is TGTGCCAGCTATAGGGGACTAGCGGGAATCGAGCAGTACTTC.